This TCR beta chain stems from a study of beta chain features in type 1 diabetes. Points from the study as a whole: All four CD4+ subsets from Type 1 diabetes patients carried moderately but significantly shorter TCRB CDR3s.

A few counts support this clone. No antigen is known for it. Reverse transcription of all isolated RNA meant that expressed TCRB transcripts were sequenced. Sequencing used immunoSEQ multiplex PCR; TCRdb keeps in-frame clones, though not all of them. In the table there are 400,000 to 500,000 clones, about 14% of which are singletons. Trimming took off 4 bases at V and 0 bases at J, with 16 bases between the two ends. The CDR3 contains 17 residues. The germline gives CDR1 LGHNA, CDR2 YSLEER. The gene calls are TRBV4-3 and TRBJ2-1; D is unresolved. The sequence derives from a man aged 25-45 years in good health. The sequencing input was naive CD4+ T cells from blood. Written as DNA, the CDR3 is TGCGCCAGCAGCCCTTTAGGACGGGCCCGCTCCTACAATGAGCAGTTCTTC. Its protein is CASSPLGRARSYNEQFF.